This T cell receptor (beta chain) was sequenced during a study of cytomegalovirus exposure and HLA in healthy donors. The PCR ran on 60 Vbeta and 13 Jbeta primers. Method: immunoSEQ multiplex PCR; TCRdb's copy keeps in-frame clones and lacks some. The sample contains around 200,000 clones, around 78% of which appear only once. The germline V gene has CDR1 MNHEY and CDR2 SVGAGI. The CDR3 is made up of 15 amino acids. V lost 7 bases, J lost 2 bases, and 16 bases lay in between. This TCR came from a woman in her 30s in good health and CMV-seropositive. The sample was PBMCs. The rearrangement uses TRBV6-5 and TRBJ2-3; no reliable D call. The CDR3 spells CASTTSEYYTDTQYF. The CDR3 DNA reads TGTGCCAGCACTACCTCGGAGTACTACACAGATACGCAGTATTTT.